This TCR beta chain originates from a study of patients and donors after allogeneic stem cell transplantation. Each CDR3 protein gets one entry after TCRdb re-called the RT-PCR reads with MiXCR. The profile shows about 70,000 distinct CDR3 sequences, around 27% of them singletons. The CDR3 is 18 residues long. The germline gives CDR1 SEHNR, CDR2 FQNEAQ (reference sequence). The V gene lost 4 bases and the J gene lost 0 bases, with 19 bases spanning the gap. V usage is TRBV7-9 and J usage is TRBJ2-1; weak D call: TRBD2 (5 bases). The sequence came from a human donor who was either an allogeneic HSCT recipient or a stem cell or donor lymphocyte infusion donor (not recorded which). It is not recorded whose cells these are; they may come from a transplant donor. Material for sequencing was blood, either unsorted or a sorted T cell fraction (not recorded which). This chain's CDR3 is CASSSWTLGGASYNEQFF. The CDR3 bases are TGTGCCAGCAGCTCTTGGACTCTTGGTGGCGCCTCCTACAATGAGCAGTTCTTC.